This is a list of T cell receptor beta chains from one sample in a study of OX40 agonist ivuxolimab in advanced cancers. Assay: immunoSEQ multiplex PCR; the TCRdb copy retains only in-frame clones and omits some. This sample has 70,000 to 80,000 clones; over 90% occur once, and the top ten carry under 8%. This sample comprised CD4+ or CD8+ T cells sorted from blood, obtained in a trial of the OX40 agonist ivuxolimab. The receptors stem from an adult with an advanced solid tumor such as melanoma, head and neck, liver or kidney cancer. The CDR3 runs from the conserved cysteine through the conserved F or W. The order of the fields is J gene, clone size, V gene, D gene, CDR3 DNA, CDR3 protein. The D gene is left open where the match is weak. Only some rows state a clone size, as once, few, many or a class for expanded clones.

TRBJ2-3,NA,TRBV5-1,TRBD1,TGCGCCAGCAGCTCTTACAGGGGGCGAGTTTGGACAGATACGCAGTATTTT,CASSSYRGRVWTDTQYF
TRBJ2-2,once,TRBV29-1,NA,TGCAGCGTCTACGGGGCCACCGGGGAGCTGTTTTTT,CSVYGATGELFF
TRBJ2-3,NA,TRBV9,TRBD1,TGTGCCAGCAGCGCTAGGGACAGGGTGACAGATACGCAGTATTTT,CASSARDRVTDTQYF
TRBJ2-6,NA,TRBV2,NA,TGTGCCAGCACCTTCAGCTCTGGGGCCAACGTCCTGACTTTC,CASTFSSGANVLTF
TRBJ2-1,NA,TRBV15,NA,TGTGCCACCAGCACCCGACAGTCTAACAATGAGCAGTTCTTC,CATSTRQSNNEQFF
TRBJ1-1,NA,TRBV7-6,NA,TGTGCCAGCAGCTTAGGAGAGGGGGGTGAAGCTTTCTTT,CASSLGEGGEAFF
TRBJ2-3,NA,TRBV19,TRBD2,TGTGCCAGTAGTATGAGGGGACTAGTAACGACAGATACGCAGTATTTT,CASSMRGLVTTDTQYF
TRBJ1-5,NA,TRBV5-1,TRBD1,TGCGCCAGCAGCCCGACAGGGGGGGAGCCCCAGCATTTT,CASSPTGGEPQHF
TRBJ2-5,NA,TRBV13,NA,TGTGCCAGCAGCGTGTACCAAGAGACCCAGTACTTC,CASSVYQETQYF
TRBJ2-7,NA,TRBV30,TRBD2,TGTGCCTGGAGGATTGGGGGGGTCGAGCAGTACTTC,CAWRIGGVEQYF
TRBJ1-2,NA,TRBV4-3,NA,TGCGCCAGCAGCCAAGATAGGACTAACTATGGCTACACCTTC,CASSQDRTNYGYTF
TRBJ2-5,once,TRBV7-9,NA,TGTGCCAGCAGCCCCCTGGGAGGAGGAGAGACCCAGTACTTC,CASSPLGGGETQYF
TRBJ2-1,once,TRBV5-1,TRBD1,TGCGCCAGCAGCCCGTCCGGGACAGGGAATCTTGAGCAGTTCTTC,CASSPSGTGNLEQFF
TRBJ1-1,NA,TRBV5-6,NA,TGTGCCAGCAGCTTTGGAAGGAACACTGAAGCTTTCTTT,CASSFGRNTEAFF
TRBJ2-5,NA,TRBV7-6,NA,TGTGCCAGCAGGGTAGAAGAGACCCAGTACTTC,CASRVEETQYF
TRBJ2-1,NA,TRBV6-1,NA,TGTGCCAGCAGTGAATTGGCTAGTCGGAAAGGCAATGAGCAGTTCTTC,CASSELASRKGNEQFF
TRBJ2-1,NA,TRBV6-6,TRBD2,TGTGCCAGCAGTAGCGGGACTCCTTCGCTCGGCAATGAGCAGTTCTTC,CASSSGTPSLGNEQFF
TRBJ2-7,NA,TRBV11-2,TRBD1,TGTGCCAGCAGCTTAGATAAAGGGGGCACACCGGGACAGAAGTCCTACGAGCAGTACTTC,CASSLDKGGTPGQKSYEQYF
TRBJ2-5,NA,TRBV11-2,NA,TGTGCCAGCAGTCCGTGGACAGCTCAAGAGACCCAGTACTTC,CASSPWTAQETQYF
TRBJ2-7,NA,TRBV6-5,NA,TGTGCCAGCAGCCAGGACTATTACGAGCAGTACTTC,CASSQDYYEQYF
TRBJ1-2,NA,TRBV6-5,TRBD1,TGTGCCAGCACCCTTATGTGGGGGACAGCCGATGGCTACACCTTC,CASTLMWGTADGYTF
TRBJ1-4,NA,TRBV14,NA,TGTGCCAGCAGCTTCGGGACATTAGGAGCAGGGGAAAAACTGTTTTTT,CASSFGTLGAGEKLFF
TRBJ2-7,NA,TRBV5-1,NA,TGCGCCAGCAGCTTGGCCGGGGGAGAGCAGTACTTC,CASSLAGGEQYF
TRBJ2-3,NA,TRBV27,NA,TGTGCCAGCATGTCGCTGGCGGTAAGCACAGATACGCAGTATTTT,CASMSLAVSTDTQYF
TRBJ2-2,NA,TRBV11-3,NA,TGTGCCAGCAGCTTAGGGCCCGGGGAGCTGTTTTTT,CASSLGPGELFF